The entry below gives a single T cell receptor beta chain sequence along with its context. The antigen is undetermined. The data originate from a study of T cell responses to AZD1222 COVID-19 vaccine. The study's findings and limits: It should be noted that donors were predominantly white British and more often female, and clonal diversity was possibly underestimated.

The CDR3 is 13 residues long. The germline V gene has CDR1 SGHTA and CDR2 FQGNSA. V shed 3 bases and J shed 7 bases, with 10 bases lying between them. Sequenced by immunoSEQ multiplex PCR; TCRdb stores in-frame clones only, minus some. The data show 130,000 to 150,000 clones, nearly 90% seen once. The receptor comes from an adult who received the MenACWY meningococcal vaccine as a control. The V and J genes are TRBV7-2 and TRBJ1-5; D is ambiguous. The sample was peripheral blood, taken 28 days after the second dose of the MenACWY control vaccine. This CDR3 is CASSFTEIQPQHF. DNA of the CDR3: TGTGCCAGCAGCTTCACAGAGATACAGCCCCAGCATTTT. Drawing the rest from reference TRBV7-2 and TRBJ1-5, the complete variable domain is GAGVSQSPSNKVTEKGKDVELRCDPISGHTALYWYRQSLGQGLEFLIYFQGNSAPDKSGLPSDRFSAERTGGSVSTLTIQRTQQEDSAVYLCASSFTEIQPQHFGDGTRLSIL.